This T cell receptor (beta chain) was documented in a study of blood T cell repertoires in COVID-19 (dated by TCRdb to about 2020). For the wider study: The collaborator samples originated in the United States, Italy and Spain and spanned the acute and convalescent phases of COVID-19. The prospective study material was composed of cDNA or gDNA derived from T cells, B-cell-depleted T cells, or PBMCs. The dataset comprised deeply sampled blood TCRbeta repertoires from subjects exposed to, actively infected with, or recovered from COVID-19. The repertoires were made available in a free public database intended to serve as a resource for research on the immune response to SARS-CoV-2. The samples were drawn from the first 160 participants of the ongoing ImmuneRACE study and from 1,200 or so subjects provided by 6 global collaborators. A de-identified subject ID, COVID-19 status, age in years and sex were almost always included in the sample metadata. Where available, HLA class I and class II types were taken from metadata supplied by the sample provider and were not determined by assay-based typing. Results the study describes overall, beyond this receptor: Clinical and demographic metadata were provided uncurated, with the amount varying by source and participant.

Whole blood was collected in K2EDTA tubes by collaborating institutions according to the institutions' own protocols. For TCRbeta analysis, collaborator samples were shipped as frozen whole blood, as isolated PBMCs, or as DNA extracted from either sample type. The immunoSEQ Assay, a bias-controlled multiplex PCR, was used to amplify TCRbeta CDR3 regions from genomic DNA. Concerning the study's data processing: The number of nucleated cells in each sample was estimated from the amplification of reference gene primers within the assay. To quantify the absolute abundance of each unique TCRbeta CDR3 rearrangement, sequence reads were collapsed and filtered. For each sample, productive Simpson clonality was calculated as the square root of Simpson's diversity index over productive rearrangements. In TCRdb, the immuneACCESS table is reduced to in-frame sequences with V and J assigned. These tables do not hold every clone; where another copy was compared, an unresolved V gene accounts for under half, and the others remain unexplained. Clone size and the V and J calls come from that table; the DNA yielded D and trimming. Counted in this sample were roughly 230,000 clones; 85% of them appeared once. The leading ten clones occupy around 6.4% of the sample.

For this clone: Its antigen target is currently unknown. Nothing much larger sits one base from this clone, and base qualities are not available.

V was cut back by 0 bases and J by 2 bases, leaving a gap of 5 bases between them. The CDR3 numbers 13 residues from cysteine through phenylalanine. The DNA shown is the 39-base CDR3, in frame from base 1. From a lookup of the germline V gene (reference sequence), CDR1 and CDR2 are SGHNT and YYREEE. Sequencing used peripheral blood. The TCR comes from a woman in her fifties or sixties with active or convalescent COVID-19. This sequence uses TRBV5-4 and TRBJ2-5; the D gene remains uncertain. The bases are TGTGCCAGCAGCTTGGGCTATCAAGAGACCCAGTACTTC. Translated, this is CASSLGYQETQYF.